This TCR beta chain was captured by sequencing in a study of blood T cell repertoires in COVID-19. Study-wide context: The samples span acute and convalescent COVID-19 from the United States, Italy and Spain.

Clones were sequenced by immunoSEQ multiplex PCR, and TCRdb holds only the in-frame ones, with some missing. The sample contains about 150,000 clones, approximately 84% of which appear only once. A single count supports this clone. The CDR3 runs to 15 residues. V dropped 5 bases and J dropped 4; count of bases not matched to a gene: 6. CDR1 and CDR2 from the germline V gene are SGHRS and YFSETQ. The gene calls are TRBV5-1 and TRBJ2-2; 9 positions match TRBD1. The TCR sequence derives from a man in his sixties or seventies with acute or convalescent COVID-19. The specimen sequenced was peripheral blood. The CDR3 is CASSSGTGITGELFF. CDR3 sequence (DNA): TGCGCCAGCAGTTCCGGGACAGGGATCACCGGGGAGCTGTTTTTT.